Shown below are 20 T cell receptor beta chains from a single sample sequenced in a study of T cells in localized non-small cell lung cancer (dated by TCRdb to 2020 to 2022). The library came from the immunoSEQ multiplex PCR assay. TCRdb re-hosts the immuneACCESS table, in-frame sequences only. Its copies lack some clones; in the studies checked, an unresolved V gene accounts for under half of them, and the cause for the rest is not known. This sample comprises 90,000 to 95,000 clones, roughly 89% of them detected only once. In total, the top ten clones hold approximately 15% of the sample. The source material was peripheral blood, sampled before any cancer treatment. These receptors all come from a man aged 40 to 69 with stage I squamous cell lung carcinoma.

The rearrangement joins TRBV2 to TRBJ1-5; D not certain. Germline V gene data show CDR1 as SNHLY and CDR2 as FYNNEI. CDR3 length equals 14 residues. V was trimmed by 2 bases and J by 4 bases, leaving 9 bases between them. The CDR3 DNA sequence: TGTGCCAGCAGTGAATTACAGTTTAATCAGCCCCAGCATTTT. Protein sequence: CASSELQFNQPQHF.

This clone was counted a few times. This rearrangement joins TRBV5-4 to TRBJ1-6; no firm D call. This CDR3 contains 13 residues. Germline V gene data show CDR1 as SGHNT and CDR2 as YYREEE (reference sequence). Deletions cut 4 bases from V and 8 bases from J, with 10 bases between. The CDR3 DNA reads TGTGCCAGCAGCCTTGAACAGTATTCACCCCTCCACTTT. Its translation: CASSLEQYSPLHF.

The J gene is TRBJ1-5, the V gene TRBV10-3; D gene uncertain. Per the germline V gene, CDR1 is ENHRY and CDR2 is SYGVKD. Between the trimmed V and J ends, which lost 3 bases and 9 bases, there was a span of 15 bases. The CDR3 totals 14 residues. Here the CDR3 reads CAISESTALSPQHF. The DNA of the CDR3 is TGTGCCATCAGTGAATCGACGGCCCTTTCGCCCCAGCATTTT.

The table lists this clone with a count of one. The chain carries TRBV11-2 and TRBJ2-7; 8 bases align to TRBD1. J gave up 1 base and V 5 bases, and 4 bases lay outside the gene matches. The V gene's germline CDR1 is SGHAT and CDR2 FQNNGV. CDR3 length: 14 residues. The DNA of the CDR3 is TGTGCCAGCAGCCCCGACAGGGGTTCCTACGAGCAGTACTTC. Its translation: CASSPDRGSYEQYF.

The chain has TRBV2 and TRBJ2-1; D is unclear. Per the germline V gene, CDR1 is SNHLY and CDR2 is FYNNEI. Trimming took off 5 bases at V and 4 bases at J, with 9 bases between the two ends. The CDR3 contains 13 residues. The CDR3 sequence is CASSPERYNEQFF. CDR3 in DNA: TGTGCCAGCAGTCCGGAGCGATACAATGAGCAGTTCTTC.

The gene calls are TRBV7-6 and TRBJ2-7; tentatively, D is TRBD1 (6 bases). There are 18 residues in the CDR3. Per germline, CDR1 SGHVS and CDR2 FNYEAQ. Trimming shortened V by 1 base and J by 0 bases, and 19 bases separated the two germline ends. Written as DNA, the CDR3 is TGTGCCAGCAGCTTAGAGGGAACCAGGCCCAGGGGCTCCTACGAGCAGTACTTC. It codes for CASSLEGTRPRGSYEQYF.

The chain uses TRBV28 and TRBJ2-4; no clear D gene. The CDR3 length is 14 residues. Germline V gene lookup returns CDR1 MDHEN and CDR2 SYDVKM. The germline V and J ends were trimmed by 9 bases and 1 base, with 13 bases remaining between them. The CDR3 here is CASGQGSAKNIQYF. In nucleotides, the CDR3 is TGTGCCAGTGGTCAAGGATCGGCCAAAAACATTCAGTACTTC.

This clone was detected a few times. This sequence joins TRBV7-2 and TRBJ2-7; TRBD1 is a possible D gene (5 bases). Looked up from germline, CDR1 is SGHTA and CDR2 is FQGNSA. The V gene lost 2 bases and the J gene lost 6 bases, with 11 bases spanning the gap. The CDR3 runs to 13 residues. The CDR3: CASSLQTVGEQYF. The CDR3 bases are TGTGCCAGCAGCTTACAGACAGTTGGCGAGCAGTACTTC.

V and J are TRBV11-2 and TRBJ2-2, with D possibly matching TRBD2 (5 bases). The V and J ends lost 5 bases and 1 base respectively, with 17 bases between them. CDR1 SGHAT and CDR2 FQNNGV come from the germline V gene. CDR3 length equals 17 residues. CDR3 sequence: CASSSPGKVGNTGELFF. The CDR3 DNA is TGTGCCAGCAGCAGTCCCGGGAAGGTTGGGAACACCGGGGAGCTGTTTTTT.

The sample holds a few counts of this clone. V and J are TRBV9 and TRBJ2-5; 14 bases agree with TRBD2. Trimming took 4 bases from V and 0 from J; bases not matched to a gene: 5. CDR3 length equals 17 residues. Germline V lookup: CDR1 SGDLS, CDR2 YYNGEE. The CDR3 nucleotides are TGTGCCAGCAGCCTTGGGACTAGCGGGGGCCACCAAGAGACCCAGTACTTC. Its protein product is CASSLGTSGGHQETQYF. Supplemented by reference TRBV9 and TRBJ2-5, the full variable domain reads DSGVTQTPKHLITATGQRVTLRCSPRSGDLSVYWYQQSLDQGLQFLIQYYNGEERAKGNILERFSAQQFPDLHSELNLSSLELGDSALYFCASSLGTSGGHQETQYFGPGTRLLVL.

V is TRBV28 and J is TRBJ1-2, with D unresolved. Trimming removed 3 bases at V and 4 bases at J, with 9 bases between. Per germline, CDR1 MDHEN and CDR2 SYDVKM. The CDR3 is made up of 13 amino acids. Here the CDR3 reads CASSLLISYGYTF. In nucleotides, the CDR3 is TGTGCCAGCAGTTTGCTCATAAGCTATGGCTACACCTTC.

The chain recombines TRBV4-3 with TRBJ2-7; tentative D call: TRBD2 (5 bases). CDR3 length: 16 amino acids. Germline loops: CDR1 LGHNA, CDR2 YSLEER. Trimming removed 0 bases from V and 0 bases from J, with 12 bases in between. CDR3 bases: TGCGCCAGCAGCCAAGATAAGATGGGGAGCTCCTACGAGCAGTACTTC. Its protein product is CASSQDKMGSSYEQYF.

V and J are TRBV30 and TRBJ2-7; TRBD1 or TRBD2 may be the D gene (5 bases each). The V gene lost 5 bases and the J gene lost 6 bases, with 17 bases spanning the gap. This CDR3 comprises 13 residues. CDR1 and CDR2 (germline): GTSNPN, SVGIG (reference sequence). The CDR3 region has the DNA TGTGCCTGGGGCCGGGACGGACGTTTCGAGCAGTACTTC. This codes for CAWGRDGRFEQYF.

The genes are TRBV28 and TRBJ2-2; 9 positions agree with TRBD1. Germline-derived CDR1 and CDR2 are MDHEN and SYDVKM. V trimming: 5 bases; J trimming: 4 bases; junction bases outside the gene matches: 8. The CDR3 has 16 amino acids. The CDR3, as DNA: TGTGCCAGCAGTCTCCGGACAGGGGATGGCACCGGGGAGCTGTTTTTT. Translated, it gives CASSLRTGDGTGELFF. Full variable domain (missing parts from reference TRBV28 and TRBJ2-2): DVKVTQSSRYLVKRTGEKVFLECVQDMDHENMFWYRQDPGLGLRLIYFSYDVKMKEKGDIPEGYSVSREKKERFSLILESASTNQTSMYLCASSLRTGDGTGELFFGEGSRLTVL.

J is TRBJ1-1 and V is TRBV7-8; 10 bases are shared with TRBD1. Per germline, CDR1 SGHVS and CDR2 FQNEAQ. The V and J ends lost 3 bases and 1 base, in that order; junction bases with no gene match: 8. The length of the CDR3 is 17 residues. As DNA, the CDR3 is TGTGCCAGCAGCTTCCCTCCGGGACAGGGGACGAACACTGAAGCTTTCTTT. Protein product: CASSFPPGQGTNTEAFF.

V gene TRBV10-2 combines with J gene TRBJ1-6; 7 positions agree with TRBD1. This CDR3 comprises 14 residues. Germline-derived CDR1 and CDR2 are WSHSY and SAAADI. Trimming cost V 5 bases and J 5 bases; bases outside gene matches: 3. CDR3 DNA sequence: TGCGCCAGCAGTACACAGGGGAATAATTCACCCCTCCACTTT. Translating it yields CASSTQGNNSPLHF.

The J gene is TRBJ2-2, the V gene TRBV2; 10 bases are shared with TRBD2. The germline gives CDR1 SNHLY, CDR2 FYNNEI. The length of the CDR3 is 14 residues. Losses at the gene ends were 4 bases for V and 8 bases for J; bases not matched to a gene: 4. CDR3 DNA: TGTGCCAGCAGTGTAGCGGGGGGCACGGGGGAGCTGTTTTTT. The encoded protein is CASSVAGGTGELFF.

The rearrangement uses TRBV19 and TRBJ2-2; 11 bases are a match to TRBD1. V shed 7 bases and J 7 bases; nucleotides not matched to a gene: 8. Germline lookup yields CDR1 LNHDA and CDR2 SQIVND (reference sequence). The CDR3 covers 15 residues. CDR3 sequence: CASIPDRGLFGELFF. The CDR3 bases are TGTGCCAGTATCCCGGACAGGGGGCTGTTCGGGGAGCTGTTTTTT. The entire variable domain, with the rest obtained from reference TRBV19 and TRBJ2-2, is as follows: DGGITQSPKYLFRKEGQNVTLSCEQNLNHDAMYWYRQDPGQGLRLIYYSQIVNDFQKGDIAEGYSVSREKKESFPLTVTSAQKNPTAFYLCASIPDRGLFGELFFGEGSRLTVL.

The gene calls are TRBV7-2 and TRBJ1-2; TRBD1 is a possible D gene (6 bases). The germline V gene encodes CDR1 SGHTA and CDR2 FQGNSA. This CDR3 has 13 residues. Trimming left V 5 bases short and J 4 bases short, with 11 bases between. CDR3 protein: CASSMDSIYGYTF. The CDR3 DNA reads TGTGCCAGCAGCATGGACAGCATCTATGGCTACACCTTC.

This clone was observed a single time. V usage is TRBV5-1 and J usage is TRBJ1-5, with D possibly being TRBD1 (5 bases). CDR1 is SGHRS, CDR2 YFSETQ, per germline. The CDR3 spans 15 residues. V lost 0 bases and J 1 base, leaving 8 bases between the germline ends. The CDR3 region has the DNA TGCGCCAGCAGCTTGGGTGGGGACAGCAATCAGCCCCAGCATTTT. The encoded protein is CASSLGGDSNQPQHF.